This section outlines one T cell receptor beta chain sequence together with its context. Germline trimming cut 6 bases from V and 6 bases from J; bases unmatched to any gene: 5. CDR3 length equals 16 residues. Germline V gene sequence: CDR1 SNHLY, CDR2 FYNNEI. PCR involved 60 Vbeta and 13 Jbeta primers. TCRdb's table, derived via immunoSEQ multiplex PCR, lists solely in-frame clones and lacks some. The table shows about 220,000 clones, with 65% to 75% occurring only once. The sample belongs to a study of cytomegalovirus exposure and HLA in healthy donors. This receptor was identified in a woman aged 25-40 years in good health and CMV-seronegative. Material: PBMCs. The chain couples TRBV2 to TRBJ2-2, with TRBD2 matching 15 bases. The CDR3, as DNA: TGTGCCAGCAGGGGGACTAGCGGGAGGCTTGCCGGGGAGCTGTTTTTT. Its translation: CASRGTSGRLAGELFF.